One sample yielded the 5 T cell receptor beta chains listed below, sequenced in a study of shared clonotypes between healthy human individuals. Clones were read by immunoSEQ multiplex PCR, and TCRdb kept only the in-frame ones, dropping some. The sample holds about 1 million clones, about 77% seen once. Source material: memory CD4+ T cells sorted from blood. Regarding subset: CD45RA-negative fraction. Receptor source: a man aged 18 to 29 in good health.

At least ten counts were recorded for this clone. CDR3 sequence (DNA): TGTGCCAGAAGCTCTTTAGGCCTAGCGGGAGCAGGGGGCTACAATGAGCAGTTCTTC. It codes for CARSSLGLAGAGGYNEQFF. The V gene is TRBV5-3, the J gene TRBJ2-1; TRBD2 matches 10 bases. TRBV5-3 is an ORF, and what it does is uncertain. V lost 3 bases, J lost 3 bases, and 15 bases stayed unmatched. The CDR3 consists of 19 residues.

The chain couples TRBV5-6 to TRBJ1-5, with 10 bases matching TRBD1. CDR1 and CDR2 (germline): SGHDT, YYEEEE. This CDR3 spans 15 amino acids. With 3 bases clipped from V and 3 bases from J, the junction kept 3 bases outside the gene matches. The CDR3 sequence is CASSWGTGANQPQHF. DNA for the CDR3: TGTGCCAGCAGCTGGGGGACAGGGGCCAATCAGCCCCAGCATTTT.

For the CDR3, the DNA is TGTGCCAGCAGCTTAGCGTGGGCTAGCGGGATGGATGAGCAGTTCTTC. It encodes CASSLAWASGMDEQFF. The chain combines TRBV11-1 with TRBJ2-1; TRBD2 agrees at 9 bases. The J segment lost 8 bases and the V segment lost 0 bases, leaving 8 bases of the junction unmatched. CDR3 length equals 16 residues. In germline, CDR1 is SGHAT, CDR2 FQDESV (reference sequence).

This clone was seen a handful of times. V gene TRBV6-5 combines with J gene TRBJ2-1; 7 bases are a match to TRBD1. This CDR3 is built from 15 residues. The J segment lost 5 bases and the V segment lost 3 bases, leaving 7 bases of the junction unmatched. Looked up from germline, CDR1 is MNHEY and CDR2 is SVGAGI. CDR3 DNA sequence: TGTGCCAGCAGTTATAGACAGGGCCTTAACAATGAGCAGTTCTTC. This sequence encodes CASSYRQGLNNEQFF.

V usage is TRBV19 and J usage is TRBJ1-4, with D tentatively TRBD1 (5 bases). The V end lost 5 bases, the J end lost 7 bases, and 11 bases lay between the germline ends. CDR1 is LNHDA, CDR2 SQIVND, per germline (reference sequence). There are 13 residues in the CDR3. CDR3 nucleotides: TGTGCCAGTAGTCCTCAGGGCGGTGAAAAACTGTTTTTT. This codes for CASSPQGGEKLFF.